One and the same sample provided the 14 T cell receptor beta chains below, sequenced in a study of blood T cell repertoires in COVID-19. TCRdb's table, derived via immunoSEQ multiplex PCR, lists solely in-frame clones and lacks some. The sample has fewer than 130,000 clones; 76% are singletons. The sequencing sample was made of peripheral blood. The receptors shown here come from an elderly woman with acute or convalescent COVID-19.

The chain employs TRBV25-1 and TRBJ2-7; 12 nucleotides line up with TRBD1. Germline V gene sequence: CDR1 MGHDK, CDR2 SYGVNS. The V segment lost 4 bases and the J segment 6 bases; nucleotides outside the gene matches: 7. The CDR3 runs 15 residues. CDR3 coding DNA: TGTGCCAGCAGTGCCCGGGACAGGGGGCGAAGCGAGCAGTACTTC. Its protein is CASSARDRGRSEQYF.

The chain combines TRBV5-5 with TRBJ1-5; perhaps TRBD1 as D (5 bases). The V gene lost 4 bases and the J gene lost 4 bases, with 15 bases spanning the gap. CDR1 is SGHKS and CDR2 is YYEKEE in the germline V gene (reference sequence). The CDR3 contains 15 residues. The CDR3 loop reads CASSQRQGGNQPQHF. The CDR3 region has the DNA TGTGCCAGCAGCCAGCGGCAGGGAGGAAATCAGCCCCAGCATTTT.

CDR3: CASSSPAEGAFF. The CDR3 region has the DNA TGTGCCAGCAGTTCCCCGGCGGAGGGAGCTTTCTTT. The J gene is TRBJ1-1, the V gene TRBV6-5, with D uncertain. The CDR3 length is 12 residues. V shed 4 bases and J shed 10 bases, with 13 bases lying between them. Germline V CDR1 and CDR2: MNHEY, SVGAGI.

V gene TRBV3-1 (or the pseudogene TRBV3-2) combines with J gene TRBJ1-1; D unclear. V was cut by 3 bases and J by 1 base, with 15 bases left in between. The germline CDR1 and CDR2 sequences are LGHDT and YNNKEL (reference sequence). The CDR3 length is 16 residues. The CDR3 reads CASSHPPGPGNTEAFF. The CDR3 nucleotides are TGTGCCAGCAGCCACCCTCCTGGCCCGGGGAACACTGAAGCTTTCTTT.

This chain joins TRBV21-1 and TRBJ1-5; the table assigns TRBD1, which was not confirmed against the DNA. TRBV21-1 is termed a pseudogene. The CDR3 consists of 14 residues. CDR3 in DNA: TGTGCCAGCAGTGGACAGGGGAGGCAATCAGCCCAGCATTTT. Translated: CASSGQGRQSAQHF.

There are a few counts of this clone. The J gene is TRBJ2-7, the V gene TRBV6-5; possibly TRBD2 for D (6 bases). CDR1 is MNHEY and CDR2 is SVGAGI in the germline V gene. The CDR3 totals 14 residues. Between the trimmed V and J ends, which lost 2 bases and 4 bases, there was a span of 12 bases. CDR3 nucleotide sequence: TGTGCCAGCAGTTACATGGGAGGCCCATACGAGCAGTACTTC. Protein product: CASSYMGGPYEQYF.

The sample holds a few counts of this clone. The CDR3 DNA reads as TGTGCCACCAGCCCGGGCGGGGGGTATGGCTACACCTTC. It translates to CATSPGGGYGYTF. The chain recombines TRBV15 with TRBJ1-2; D perhaps matches TRBD1 (5 bases). This CDR3 region has 13 residues. Germline CDR1 is LNHNV and CDR2 is YYDKDF (reference sequence). The germline V and J ends were trimmed by 5 bases and 5 bases, with 12 bases remaining between them.

This chain uses TRBV30 with TRBJ2-3; TRBD2 aligns across 15 bases. Germline-derived CDR1 and CDR2 are GTSNPN and SVGIG (reference sequence). The CDR3 sequence is 16 residues long. V shed 1 base, J shed 6 bases, and the junction held 5 bases outside the gene matches. CDR3 residues: CAWSGTSGGARDTQYF. The CDR3 DNA sequence: TGTGCCTGGAGTGGGACTAGCGGGGGGGCTAGGGATACGCAGTATTTT.

The chain combines TRBV7-9 with TRBJ2-7; TRBD1 matches 9 bases. V gave up 5 bases and J gave up 3 bases; unmatched junction bases: 8. The length of the CDR3 is 15 residues. Germline assignment: CDR1 SEHNR and CDR2 FQNEAQ (reference sequence). CDR3 amino acids: CASSLGQGYVYEQYF. The CDR3 nucleotides read TGTGCCAGCAGCCTGGGACAGGGATATGTCTACGAGCAGTACTTC.

The V gene is TRBV24-1, the J gene TRBJ1-2; D is possibly TRBD1 (6 bases). Germline CDR1 KGHDR, CDR2 SFDVKD. Trimming left V 4 bases short and J 3 bases short, with 8 bases between. CDR3 length equals 13 residues. In nucleotides, the CDR3 is TGTGCCACCAGTGAAAACAGGGACTATGGCTACACCTTC. It is translated as CATSENRDYGYTF.

The rearrangement uses TRBV4-2 and TRBJ2-1; tentative D call: TRBD2 (7 bases). CDR1 is LGHNA and CDR2 is YNFKEQ in the germline V gene. The CDR3 runs 16 residues. Trimming removed 4 bases from V and 5 bases from J, with 18 bases in between. The chain's CDR3 is CASSLAGGAANNEQFF. Here the CDR3 DNA reads TGTGCCAGCAGCCTAGCTGGGGGGGCCGCTAACAATGAGCAGTTCTTC.

The rearrangement links TRBV4-1 to TRBJ2-3; maybe TRBD2 (7 bases). Looked up from germline, CDR1 is MGHRA and CDR2 is YSYEKL. The CDR3 loop spans 16 amino acids. Between the trimmed V and J ends, which lost 0 bases and 9 bases, there was a span of 19 bases. This chain's CDR3 is CASSQEAQGGGETQYF. Written as DNA, the CDR3 is TGCGCCAGCAGCCAAGAAGCGCAGGGAGGGGGAGAGACGCAGTATTTT.

The chain recombines TRBV11-2 with TRBJ2-1; TRBD2 is a possible D gene (6 bases). The V end lost 5 bases, the J end lost 6 bases, and 17 bases lay between the germline ends. Germline values: CDR1 SGHAT, CDR2 FQNNGV. The CDR3 is made up of 15 amino acids. The CDR3 bases are TGTGCCAGCAGCCCCGTTCCTGGGGGAGGCAATGAGCAGTTCTTC. It yields the protein CASSPVPGGGNEQFF.

The chain combines TRBV9 with TRBJ2-2; possible D gene TRBD2, 6 bases. The CDR3 covers 15 residues. Trimming pared 4 bases from V and 3 bases from J, leaving 13 bases between. Per germline, CDR1 SGDLS and CDR2 YYNGEE. CDR3 sequence (DNA): TGTGCCAGCAGCAGGGGACTCCCAGACACCGGGGAGCTGTTTTTT. Translated, it gives CASSRGLPDTGELFF.